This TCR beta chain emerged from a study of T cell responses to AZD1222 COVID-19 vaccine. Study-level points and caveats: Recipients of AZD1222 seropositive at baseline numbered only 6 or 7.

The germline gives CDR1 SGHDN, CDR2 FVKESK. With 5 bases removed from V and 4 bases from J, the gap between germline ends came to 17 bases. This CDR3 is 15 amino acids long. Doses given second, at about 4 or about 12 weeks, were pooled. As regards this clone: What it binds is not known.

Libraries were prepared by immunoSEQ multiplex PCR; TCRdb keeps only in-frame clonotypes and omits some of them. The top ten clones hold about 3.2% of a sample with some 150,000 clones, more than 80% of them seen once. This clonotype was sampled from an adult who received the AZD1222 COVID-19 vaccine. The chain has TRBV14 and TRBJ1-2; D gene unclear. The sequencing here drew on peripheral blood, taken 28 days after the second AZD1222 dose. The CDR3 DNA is TGTGCCAGCAGCGAATCCCCGGGCGGATTCTATGGCTACACCTTC. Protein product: CASSESPGGFYGYTF.